This TCR beta chain was recovered during a study of shared clonotypes between healthy human individuals. A word on this clone: Other DNA sequences in this specimen translate into the identical CDR3.

Profiled with immunoSEQ multiplex PCR; TCRdb holds only in-frame clones, not every one. The repertoire holds over a million clones, with less than 99% as singletons. V was cut by 6 bases and J by 2 bases, with 7 bases left in between. The CDR3 has 11 amino acids. From germline, CDR1 is DFQATT and CDR2 SNEGSKA (reference sequence). The origin of this receptor is a man younger than 40 in good health. Sequenced: naive CD4+ T cells sorted from blood. Described subset: CD45RA+ positively selected. This chain connects TRBV20-1 to TRBJ1-1; D is unresolved. CDR3 region: CSARANTEAFF. The CDR3 DNA reads as TGCAGTGCGCGTGCAAACACTGAAGCTTTCTTT.